Presented here are 25 T cell receptor beta chains from one specimen sequenced in a study of T cell responses to AZD1222 COVID-19 vaccine. This table comes from immunoSEQ multiplex PCR, and its TCRdb copy is limited to in-frame clones, with some not included. Altogether about 100,000 clones are present, about 87% being singletons, with the ten largest covering about 1.8%. The sample consisted of peripheral blood, taken on day 0 of AZD1222 vaccination. All receptors come from an adult in good health.

V is TRBV9 and J is TRBJ1-1; tentative D call: TRBD1 (6 bases). CDR3 length equals 14 residues. Trimming shortened V by 2 bases and J by 10 bases, and 18 bases separated the two germline ends. Germline loops: CDR1 SGDLS, CDR2 YYNGEE. The CDR3 loop reads CASSVGGTPGVAFF. CDR3 nucleotide sequence: TGTGCCAGCAGCGTGGGGGGCACGCCGGGGGTAGCTTTCTTT.

In this sample, this clone turned up once. This chain uses TRBV5-1 with TRBJ2-6; 7 nucleotides line up with TRBD1. Trimming removed 8 bases from V and 0 bases from J; junction bases left unmatched: 2. The CDR3 loop spans 14 amino acids. Germline-derived CDR1 and CDR2 are SGHRS and YFSETQ. The CDR3 DNA reads TGCGCCAGTAACAGGGGCTCTGGGGCCAACGTCCTGACTTTC. Translation gives CASNRGSGANVLTF.

A remark on this clone: A read error may produce the germline difference seen at one junction end. The CDR3, as DNA: TGTGCCAGCAGCTTAGTTTTGGGGGCATTGGGGGACTTC. Protein sequence: CASSLVLGALGDF. The genes are TRBV7-2 and TRBJ2-4; D might be TRBD1 (6 bases). The V gene's germline CDR1 is SGHTA and CDR2 FQGNSA. This CDR3 region has 13 residues.

Only a few counts were recorded for this clone. This chain joins TRBV27 and TRBJ2-7, with 8 bases matching TRBD2. This CDR3 comprises 17 residues. After removal of 0 bases from V and 2 bases from J, the junction contained 9 bases not matched to a gene. Germline V gene sequence: CDR1 MNHEY, CDR2 SMNVEV (reference sequence). The DNA for the CDR3 is TGTGCCAGCAGTTTATCCGCGGGAGGACTAACTACCTACGAGCAGTACTTC. As protein: CASSLSAGGLTTYEQYF.

The V and J genes are TRBV5-8 and TRBJ1-2; the match to TRBD1 covers 7 bases. Per the germline V gene, CDR1 is SGHTS and CDR2 is YDEGEE. The CDR3 runs to 14 residues. V dropped 4 bases and J dropped 0; count of bases not matched to a gene: 3. CDR3 DNA: TGTGCCAGCAGCCCAGGGACAGCTAACTATGGCTACACCTTC. It specifies CASSPGTANYGYTF.

In this sample, this clone turned up a few times. The chain joins TRBV4-1 to TRBJ1-1; D is unresolved. The CDR3 contains 14 residues. Trimming stripped 5 bases from V and 5 bases from J, with 15 bases between. Germline CDR1 reads MGHRA; CDR2 reads YSYEKL. CDR3 sequence reads: CASSYQRGTTEAFF. In DNA, the CDR3 is TGCGCCAGCAGCTACCAACGGGGAACGACTGAAGCTTTCTTT.

The genes are TRBV13 and TRBJ2-7; D call uncertain. The germline gives CDR1 PRHDT, CDR2 FYEKMQ (reference sequence). Trimming left V 3 bases short and J 0 bases short, with 12 bases between. The CDR3 totals 15 residues. This chain's CDR3 is CASSFGPASSYEQYF. The DNA for the CDR3 is TGTGCCAGCAGCTTTGGGCCCGCAAGCTCCTACGAGCAGTACTTC.

There are a few counts of this clone. This chain connects TRBV18 to TRBJ2-1; 13 bases match TRBD2. The CDR3 consists of 16 residues. Germline values: CDR1 KGHSH, CDR2 LQKENI. V trimming: 3 bases; J trimming: 8 bases; junction bases outside the gene matches: 7. CDR3 coding DNA: TGTGCCAGCTCACCTCGACTAGCGGGAGGAATATATGAGCAGTTCTTC. It encodes CASSPRLAGGIYEQFF.

This clone was seen just once. The V gene is TRBV18, the J gene TRBJ1-1; 8 bases fit TRBD1. J lost 4 bases, V lost 2 bases, and 0 bases had no gene match. CDR3 size: 13 residues. Germline V gene lookup returns CDR1 KGHSH and CDR2 LQKENI. The CDR3 coding sequence is TGTGCCAGCTCACCAGGGACAGGCACTGAAGCTTTCTTT. Translated, it gives CASSPGTGTEAFF.

The V call is TRBV11-3, the J call TRBJ2-7; TRBD2 matches 10 bases. The J segment lost 9 bases and the V segment lost 5 bases, leaving 16 bases of the junction unmatched. The CDR3 runs to 16 residues. Germline CDR1 reads SGHNT; CDR2 reads YENEEA. The CDR3 region has the DNA TGTGCCAGCAGCCCGAGGGAGCGGGAGGGCCCGAGTGGGCAGTACTTC. Translated: CASSPREREGPSGQYF. Drawing the rest from reference TRBV11-3 and TRBJ2-7, the complete variable domain is EAGVVQSPRYKIIEKKQPVAFWCNPISGHNTLYWYLQNLGQGPELLIRYENEEAVDDSQLPKDRFSAERLKGVDSTLKIQPAELGDSAVYLCASSPREREGPSGQYFGPGTRLTVT.

This clone was seen once. CDR3 amino acids: CASSSVNTFTYEQYF. Here the CDR3 DNA reads TGTGCCAGTAGCAGTGTAAACACCTTCACCTACGAGCAGTACTTC. The chain couples TRBV19 to TRBJ2-7; D not resolved. From germline, CDR1 is LNHDA and CDR2 SQIVND (reference sequence). V was shortened by 6 bases and J by 2 bases, with 17 bases between the two germline ends. There are 15 residues in the CDR3.

This sequence joins TRBV18 and TRBJ2-3, with 7 nucleotides matching TRBD2. V was pared by 2 bases and J by 3 bases, with 8 bases of the junction left unmatched. The CDR3 contains 16 residues. Germline assignment: CDR1 KGHSH and CDR2 LQKENI. CDR3 bases: TGTGCCAGCTCACCATTTAGGCAGGGAGGGACAGATACGCAGTATTTT. This gives the protein CASSPFRQGGTDTQYF.

This rearrangement joins TRBV12-3 or TRBV12-4 to TRBJ1-1; D is unclear. Trimming stripped 5 bases from V and 8 bases from J, with 12 bases between. The CDR3 length is 12 residues. The chain's CDR3 is CASSPYPIEAFF. CDR3 bases: TGTGCCAGCAGTCCTTACCCGATCGAAGCTTTCTTT.

The chain employs TRBV18 and TRBJ2-7, with 11 positions matching TRBD2. The CDR3 contains 15 residues. V trimming: 3 bases; J trimming: 3 bases; junction bases outside the gene matches: 4. Germline V lookup: CDR1 KGHSH, CDR2 LQKENI. The CDR3 sequence is CASSPGTSGYYEQYF. CDR3 DNA: TGTGCCAGCTCACCGGGGACTAGCGGTTACTACGAGCAGTACTTC.

V is TRBV10-3 and J is TRBJ2-4; a weak D match, TRBD1 (5 bases). The CDR3 covers 14 residues. Per the germline V gene, CDR1 is ENHRY and CDR2 is SYGVKD. Trimming removed 5 bases from V and 0 bases from J, with 8 bases in between. The CDR3 bases are TGTGCCATCAGTCCAGGGCTAGCCAAAAACATTCAGTACTTC. It specifies CAISPGLAKNIQYF.

This chain connects TRBV5-5 to TRBJ2-5; D call uncertain. CDR3 length equals 13 residues. Germline V gene sequence: CDR1 SGHKS, CDR2 YYEKEE (reference sequence). V was trimmed by 3 bases and J by 2 bases, leaving 8 bases between them. The CDR3 reads CASSSGIQETQYF. The DNA for the CDR3 is TGTGCCAGCAGCTCAGGAATACAAGAGACCCAGTACTTC.

The chain is built from TRBV19 and TRBJ1-2; D is possibly TRBD1 (5 bases). Germline-derived CDR1 and CDR2 are LNHDA and SQIVND (reference sequence). CDR3 length: 14 residues. V lost 7 bases and J 7 bases, leaving 19 bases between the germline ends. CDR3 bases: TGTGCCAGTACCCCCGGGGGGTCTGTAAGTGGCTACACCTTC. Protein: CASTPGGSVSGYTF. The full variable domain, in which reference TRBV19 and TRBJ1-2 provide the parts outside the CDR3, is DGGITQSPKYLFRKEGQNVTLSCEQNLNHDAMYWYRQDPGQGLRLIYYSQIVNDFQKGDIAEGYSVSREKKESFPLTVTSAQKNPTAFYLCASTPGGSVSGYTFGSGTRLTVV.

The chain employs TRBV27 and TRBJ2-3, with 7 bases aligning to TRBD2. Trimming at V came to 2 bases and at J to 2 bases, leaving 19 bases not matched to a gene. The CDR3 is 20 amino acids. The germline V gene has CDR1 MNHEY and CDR2 SMNVEV (reference sequence). CDR3 DNA sequence: TGTGCCAGCAGTTTAAGAGGTTGGGGCCCCGGGACTACCCTCACAGATACGCAGTATTTT. Amino acid sequence: CASSLRGWGPGTTLTDTQYF.

The chain links TRBV4-2 to TRBJ2-1; TRBD2 matches at 8 bases. This CDR3 comprises 15 residues. The junction had 7 bases not matched to a gene; V was cut back by 1 base and J by 8 bases. From germline, CDR1 is LGHNA and CDR2 YNFKEQ. CDR3: CASSQGASGPYEQFF. In nucleotides, the CDR3 is TGTGCCAGCAGCCAAGGGGCTAGCGGGCCCTATGAGCAGTTCTTC.

The V and J genes are TRBV28 and TRBJ2-7; 13 bases agree with TRBD2. The germline V gene encodes CDR1 MDHEN and CDR2 SYDVKM. Trimming at V came to 5 bases and at J to 2 bases, leaving 18 bases not matched to a gene. The CDR3 is made up of 20 amino acids. The CDR3 protein is CASSTSRGLAGRPLAYEQYF. In nucleotides, the CDR3 is TGTGCCAGCAGTACCTCTAGGGGACTAGCGGGACGGCCATTGGCCTACGAGCAGTACTTC.

The table lists this clone with a few counts. This rearrangement joins TRBV10-3 to TRBJ1-3, with 10 positions matching TRBD1. The ends lost 9 bases at V and 0 bases at J; junction bases unmatched: 11. CDR1 is ENHRY and CDR2 is SYGVKD in the germline V gene. This CDR3 comprises 17 residues. This CDR3 reads CAIEGTGETYSGNTIYF. For the CDR3, the DNA is TGTGCCATAGAAGGGACAGGGGAAACCTACTCTGGAAACACCATATATTTT.

The chain joins TRBV30 to TRBJ2-5; 12 nucleotides align to TRBD2. This CDR3 is 16 amino acids long. Germline CDR1 is GTSNPN and CDR2 is SVGIG (reference sequence). Trimming removed 0 bases from V and 5 bases from J; junction bases left unmatched: 7. CDR3 sequence: CAWSVLAGGPGETQYF. The CDR3 DNA is TGTGCCTGGAGTGTCCTAGCGGGAGGGCCCGGGGAGACCCAGTACTTC. The full variable domain, rest sourced from reference TRBV30 and TRBJ2-5, is SQTIHQWPATLVQPVGSPLSLECTVEGTSNPNLYWYRQAAGRGLQLLFYSVGIGQISSEVPQNLSASRPQDRQFILSSKKLLLSDSGFYLCAWSVLAGGPGETQYFGPGTRLLVL.

The V and J genes are TRBV7-9 and TRBJ1-3; 7 bases match TRBD1. Germline V CDR1 and CDR2: SEHNR, FQNEAQ (reference sequence). V lost 2 bases, J lost 4 bases, and 11 bases stayed unmatched. The CDR3 is 17 residues long. In DNA form, the CDR3 reads TGTGCCAGCAGCTTATTCTCAAAGACAGGGACAGGAAACACCATATATTTT. It is translated as CASSLFSKTGTGNTIYF.

The chain is built from TRBV4-3 and TRBJ2-5; the D is unclear. Trimming cost V 0 bases and J 1 base, with 12 bases left between them. Germline CDR1 and CDR2: LGHNA and YSLEER. This CDR3 has 16 residues. In DNA form, the CDR3 reads TGCGCCAGCAGCCAAGAGGCCCTCACCAGCCAAGAGACCCAGTACTTC. Translating gives CASSQEALTSQETQYF.

This sequence joins TRBV5-5 and TRBJ1-3; D uncertain. Germline V CDR1 and CDR2: SGHKS, YYEKEE (reference sequence). The CDR3 consists of 12 residues. Deletions cut 4 bases from V and 2 bases from J, with 4 bases between. The CDR3 nucleotides read TGTGCCAGCAGCCGCGCTGGAAACACCATATATTTT. It encodes CASSRAGNTIYF.